A selection of T cell receptor beta chains follows, all from one sample in a study of blood T cell repertoires in COVID-19. TCRdb keeps only in-frame clones here, not all; method: immunoSEQ multiplex PCR. The sample consists of approximately 400,000 clones, 88% of them appearing once. Sample: peripheral blood. The origin of the receptors is a woman between 45 and 65 years old with COVID-19, enrolled during active disease. Each CDR3 is given with its conserved first and last residue. D genes are given only for firm matches. Only part of the rows carry a size: once, few, many, or a class if the clone is expanded.

abundance | d_gene | j_gene | v_gene | CDR3aa | CDR3nt
NA | TRBD1 | TRBJ1-6 | TRBV28 | CASSPPRGQGYSPLHF | TGTGCCAGCAGTCCCCCCCGCGGACAGGGGTATTCACCCCTCCACTTT
NA | TRBD1 | TRBJ1-2 | TRBV6-1 | CASSDRDRRGGYTF | TGTGCCAGCAGTGACCGGGACAGGAGGGGTGGCTACACCTTC
few | NA | TRBJ1-1 | TRBV6-5 | CASSQSGGAEAFF | TGTGCCAGCAGCCAGTCGGGGGGCGCTGAAGCTTTCTTT
once | TRBD1 | TRBJ1-2 | TRBV19 | CASTPGQGNYGYTF | TGTGCCAGTACCCCGGGACAGGGAAACTATGGCTACACCTTC
once | TRBD2 | TRBJ2-3 | TRBV5-4 | CASSLYGGDTQYF | TGTGCCAGCAGCCTTTACGGGGGGGATACGCAGTATTTT
once | TRBD1 | TRBJ1-1 | TRBV7-3 | CASSSLGTENTEAFF | TGTGCCAGCAGTTCCCTCGGGACAGAGAACACTGAAGCTTTCTTT
NA | TRBD1 | TRBJ2-6 | TRBV30 | CAWGQVPFSSGANVLTF | TGTGCCTGGGGACAGGTCCCCTTCAGCTCTGGGGCCAACGTCCTGACTTTC
few | TRBD1 | TRBJ1-1 | TRBV5-1 | CASSLGTGDTEAFF | TGCGCCAGCAGCTTGGGAACAGGGGACACTGAAGCTTTCTTT
NA | TRBD2 | TRBJ2-3 | TRBV15 | CATSPGLATDTQYF | TGTGCCACCAGCCCGGGACTAGCGACAGATACGCAGTATTTT
few | NA | TRBJ1-1 | TRBV12-3/TRBV12-4 | CASSPDYEAFF | TGTGCCAGCAGTCCGGACTATGAAGCTTTCTTT
NA | NA | TRBJ2-7 | TRBV11-2 | CASSPRGLRNEQYF | TGTGCCAGCAGCCCTCGGGGGTTAAGAAACGAGCAGTACTTC
NA | TRBD1 | TRBJ2-7 | TRBV11-2 | CASSSGLGTGLSYEQYF | TGTGCCAGCAGCTCGGGCCTCGGGACAGGCCTCTCCTACGAGCAGTACTTC
NA | TRBD1 | TRBJ2-7 | TRBV20-1 | CSASIRGQGAYEQYF | TGCAGTGCTAGTATTAGGGGACAGGGGGCCTACGAGCAGTACTTC
once | TRBD1 | TRBJ2-7 | TRBV9 | CASTSGDRGDEQYF | TGTGCCAGCACTTCCGGGGACAGGGGTGACGAGCAGTACTTC
NA | NA | TRBJ1-2 | TRBV29-1 | CSVEGQNYGYTF | TGCAGCGTTGAAGGGCAGAACTATGGCTACACCTTC